Each of the 21 T cell receptor beta chains below was sequenced from the same sample in a study of molecular identifiers for immune sequencing clone quantification. Each CDR3 protein gets one entry after TCRdb re-called the PCR reads with MiXCR. The table has about 640,000 distinct CDR3 sequences, about 20% seen once. Input material: naive CD8+ T cells from blood, with Jurkat cell RNA spiked in. Documented subset: FACS-sorted CD8+CD4-CCR7+CD45RA+ naive T cells. The receptors derive from a human donor in good health. Some libraries in this study had Jurkat cell RNA spiked in.

This clonotype was observed many times. The rearrangement links TRBV28 to TRBJ1-3; 7 positions match TRBD1. The germline V gene encodes CDR1 MDHEN and CDR2 SYDVKM. Trimming cost V 4 bases and J 4 bases; bases outside gene matches: 7. The CDR3 runs to 15 residues. The CDR3 coding sequence is TGTGCCAGCAGTTCCCAAGGGGGCCCCGGAAACACCATATATTTT. Translated, it gives CASSSQGGPGNTIYF.

This clonotype was recorded many times. V gene TRBV4-3 combines with J gene TRBJ2-1; 7 bases agree with TRBD1. CDR3 length: 13 residues. Germline CDR1 reads LGHNA; CDR2 reads YSLEER. The V segment lost 2 bases and the J segment 7 bases; nucleotides outside the gene matches: 2. The CDR3: CASSQQQGNEQFF. The CDR3 region has the DNA TGCGCCAGCAGCCAACAACAGGGGAATGAGCAGTTCTTC.

This clonotype appeared many times. The rearrangement links TRBV11-2 to TRBJ2-6; 7 nucleotides match TRBD1. CDR1 is SGHAT, CDR2 FQNNGV, per germline. This CDR3 comprises 17 residues. The trim removed 1 base at V and 0 bases at J, leaving 3 bases unmatched. CDR3 amino acids: CASSLGGQYSGANVLTF. CDR3 in DNA: TGTGCCAGCAGCTTAGGGGGACAGTACTCTGGGGCCAACGTCCTGACTTTC.

This clonotype was counted many times. The V and J genes are TRBV6-5 and TRBJ1-1, with TRBD1 matching 9 bases. Germline CDR1 and CDR2: MNHEY and SVGAGI. The CDR3 is 14 residues long. Trimming took 0 bases from V and 8 from J; bases not matched to a gene: 4. DNA of the CDR3: TGTGCCAGCAGTTACTCGAGGACAGGGGAAGAAGCTTTCTTT. Its translation: CASSYSRTGEEAFF.

This clonotype was observed a handful of times. V usage is TRBV4-1 and J usage is TRBJ2-7; 7 nucleotides align to TRBD2. Germline V gene data show CDR1 as MGHRA and CDR2 as YSYEKL. The J segment lost 3 bases and the V segment lost 0 bases, leaving 20 bases of the junction unmatched. There are 20 residues in the CDR3. The CDR3 reads CASSQDRLGYSLAASYEQYF. The CDR3 DNA reads TGCGCCAGCAGCCAAGACAGGTTGGGTTACTCTCTAGCGGCAAGCTACGAGCAGTACTTC.

This clonotype was recorded at least ten times. This rearrangement joins TRBV20-1 to TRBJ2-7; D possibly corresponds to TRBD2 (6 bases). The germline V gene has CDR1 DFQATT and CDR2 SNEGSKA (reference sequence). This CDR3 is 13 amino acids long. Trimming took off 6 bases at V and 1 base at J, with 13 bases between the two ends. CDR3 in DNA: TGCAGTGCCCACTCCGGGGGATCCTACGAGCAGTACTTC. Amino acid sequence: CSAHSGGSYEQYF.

CDR3 loop: CASSGPSGGRTDTQYF. For the CDR3, the DNA is TGTGCCAGCAGTGGACCTAGCGGGGGCCGCACAGATACGCAGTATTTT. V gene TRBV25-1 combines with J gene TRBJ2-3; 10 nucleotides align to TRBD2. The CDR3 contains 16 residues. The V gene's germline CDR1 is MGHDK and CDR2 SYGVNS. V lost 4 bases, J lost 1 base, and 5 bases stayed unmatched.

Many counts were recorded for this clonotype. The J gene is TRBJ2-6, the V gene TRBV9; weak D call: TRBD1 (6 bases). This CDR3 has 16 residues. Looked up from germline, CDR1 is SGDLS and CDR2 is YYNGEE. V was pared by 2 bases and J by 0 bases, with 9 bases between. The CDR3 is CASSVDSSSGANVLTF. The DNA for the CDR3 is TGTGCCAGCAGCGTGGACAGTAGCTCTGGGGCCAACGTCCTGACTTTC.

This clonotype has at least ten counts. The rearrangement joins TRBV6-5 to TRBJ1-1; tentatively, D is TRBD1 (5 bases). Between the trimmed V and J ends, which lost 8 bases and 5 bases, there was a span of 15 bases. The germline gives CDR1 MNHEY, CDR2 SVGAGI. The CDR3 totals 13 residues. CDR3 protein: CASGPPRVTEAFF. In DNA, the CDR3 is TGTGCCAGCGGTCCTCCCAGGGTAACTGAAGCTTTCTTT.

Only a few counts were recorded for this clonotype. The chain has TRBV9 and TRBJ2-7; 7 positions match TRBD2. The CDR3 runs to 14 residues. Trimming cost V 3 bases and J 2 bases; bases outside gene matches: 5. CDR1 and CDR2 (germline): SGDLS, YYNGEE. The CDR3 spells CASSARDYTYEQYF. In DNA, the CDR3 is TGTGCCAGCAGCGCCCGGGACTACACCTACGAGCAGTACTTC.

The genes are TRBV19 and TRBJ2-2; D is unresolved. The CDR3 consists of 13 residues. With 2 bases removed from V and 5 bases from J, the gap between germline ends came to 6 bases. Germline V gene lookup returns CDR1 LNHDA and CDR2 SQIVND (reference sequence). CDR3 region: CASSISPTGELFF. The DNA of the CDR3 is TGTGCCAGTAGTATATCCCCGACCGGGGAGCTGTTTTTT.

This clonotype has a single count. This sequence joins TRBV5-1 and TRBJ2-7; 9 nucleotides match TRBD2. The CDR3 covers 15 residues. Germline V gene sequence: CDR1 SGHRS, CDR2 YFSETQ. The junction had 7 bases not matched to a gene; V was cut back by 5 bases and J by 1 base. CDR3 sequence (DNA): TGCGCCAGCAGATTGCTAGCGGGGATGTCCTACGAGCAGTACTTC. Residues: CASRLLAGMSYEQYF.

Only a few counts were recorded for this clonotype. The chain is built from TRBV6-5 and TRBJ1-2; the match to TRBD1 covers 7 bases. Germline loops: CDR1 MNHEY, CDR2 SVGAGI. The junction had 9 bases not matched to a gene; V was cut back by 4 bases and J by 7 bases. The CDR3 is 14 residues long. CDR3 residues: CASSSPGQAFGYTF. CDR3 nucleotide sequence: TGTGCCAGCAGTTCCCCCGGACAGGCCTTTGGCTACACCTTC.

This clonotype was detected only a few times. Being one base from a much bigger clone, this may be a read error. Likely a read error: the CDR3 ends without its conserved phenylalanine or tryptophan. This chain's CDR3 is CASSFEEDTQYC. As DNA, the CDR3 is TGTGCCAGCAGCTTCGAAGAAGATACGCAGTATTGT. The rearrangement links TRBV13 to TRBJ2-3; D gene uncertain. Trimming removed 3 bases from V and 5 bases from J, with 6 bases in between. This CDR3 is 12 amino acids long. Germline CDR1 reads PRHDT; CDR2 reads FYEKMQ (reference sequence).

The genes are TRBV3-2 and TRBJ2-7; TRBD2, the table's D call, lacks a check against the DNA. TRBV3-2 is labeled a pseudogene. This CDR3 comprises 15 residues. Here the CDR3 reads CASSQFEPSSYEQYF. The CDR3 region has the DNA TGTGCCAGCAGCCAATTCGAACCCTCCTCCTACGAGCAGTACTTC.

There are many counts of this clonotype. DNA of the CDR3: TGCAGCCAAAGACAGGGGGCTGAAGCTTTCTTT. Protein product: CSQRQGAEAFF. The chain has TRBV29-1 and TRBJ1-1, with 9 bases aligning to TRBD1. Germline V gene data show CDR1 as SQVTM and CDR2 as ANQGSEA. V trimming: 8 bases; J trimming: 6 bases; junction bases outside the gene matches: 4. The length of the CDR3 is 11 residues.

On this clonotype: The junction shows a germline mismatch at one end, possibly a read error. The V and J genes are TRBV7-9 and TRBJ1-4; D unclear. Looked up from germline, CDR1 is SEHNR and CDR2 is FQNEAQ (reference sequence). The CDR3 is made up of 12 amino acids. CDR3 sequence (DNA): TGTGCCAGCAGTCCCGGCGGGGAAAAACTGATTTTT. Its translation: CASSPGGEKLIF.

This clonotype was seen at least ten times. This rearrangement joins TRBV11-2 to TRBJ2-5; a possible D gene is TRBD1 (6 bases). There are 14 residues in the CDR3. V shed 1 base and J shed 3 bases, with 9 bases lying between them. Germline CDR1 reads SGHAT; CDR2 reads FQNNGV. The CDR3 here is CASSLVRTEETQYF. For the CDR3, the DNA is TGTGCCAGCAGCTTAGTGAGGACAGAAGAGACCCAGTACTTC.

V and J are TRBV7-6 and TRBJ2-7; tentatively, D is TRBD1 (6 bases). This CDR3 is 14 amino acids long. Trimming removed 5 bases at V and 5 bases at J, with 16 bases between. In germline, CDR1 is SGHVS, CDR2 FNYEAQ. The CDR3 nucleotides read TGTGCCAGCAGCACCCAGACAGGTGTTCACGAGCAGTACTTC. This translates into CASSTQTGVHEQYF.

This clonotype was counted between two and nine times. V is TRBV7-6 and J is TRBJ2-1; D not certain. The CDR3 runs 15 residues. V lost 5 bases and J lost 0, with 11 bases in between. The germline V gene encodes CDR1 SGHVS and CDR2 FNYEAQ. The CDR3 sequence: CASSETVSSYNEQFF. The CDR3 nucleotides are TGTGCCAGCAGCGAGACCGTAAGCTCCTACAATGAGCAGTTCTTC.

The gene calls are TRBV28 and TRBJ2-7, with D unclear. The V end lost 1 base, the J end lost 1 base, and 8 bases lay between the germline ends. Germline V lookup: CDR1 MDHEN, CDR2 SYDVKM. The CDR3 spans 14 residues. For the CDR3, the DNA is TGTGCCAGCAGTTTATTTGGGAATTCCTACGAGCAGTACTTC. Its translation is CASSLFGNSYEQYF.